This TCR beta chain was sequenced during a study of shared clonotypes between healthy human individuals. Study results and caveats: Sampling involved blood alone; tissue repertoires likely differ. Sequencing depth was expected to affect clonotype sharing among donors. Generally, naive subsets (rather than memory subsets) showed larger estimated richness.

A remark on this clone: Its antigen is as yet unknown.

The data were produced by immunoSEQ multiplex PCR, yet TCRdb's version contains in-frame clones alone and is incomplete. The sample has around 83,000 clones; roughly three fifths are singletons. Trimming left V 5 bases short and J 1 base short, with 9 bases between. This CDR3 is 13 amino acids long. Looked up from germline, CDR1 is SGHDT and CDR2 is YYEEEE. This clonotype was sampled from a man aged 30 to 45 in good health. The sequencing sample was made of memory CD8+ T cells sorted from blood. The sample's subset: CD45RO+ cells pooled with CCR7-negative TemRA cells. This chain connects TRBV5-6 to TRBJ1-1; D is uncertain. In DNA, the CDR3 is TGTGCCAGCAGAGCAACAGAGAACACTGAAGCTTTCTTT. Its protein is CASRATENTEAFF.